This T cell receptor beta chain was identified during a study of tumor-infiltrating lymphocytes in localized non-small cell lung cancer. Only in-frame clones appear in the TCRdb table, and some are missing; sequencing was by immunoSEQ multiplex PCR. The table has around 7,200 clones, about two thirds seen once. Of note for this clone: Its antigen is as yet unknown.

Whole-study results and caveats: TCR sequencing covered a subset of patients with enough tissue.

Specimen: lung tumor tissue. This clonotype was obtained from a human donor with non-small cell lung cancer.

In DNA form, the CDR3 reads TGTGCCAGCAGCCAGAGCACAGATACGCAGTATTTT. Amino acid sequence: CASSQSTDTQYF. The chain is built from TRBV7-2 and TRBJ2-3, with D unclear. The CDR3 loop spans 12 amino acids. V gave up 5 bases and J gave up 0 bases, with 3 bases separating them. Germline values: CDR1 SGHTA, CDR2 FQGNSA.